This T cell receptor (beta chain) stems from a study of blood T cell repertoires in COVID-19. Study-level background: T cells, B-cell-depleted T cells, or PBMCs supplied cDNA or gDNA.

Data came from immunoSEQ multiplex PCR; TCRdb stores just in-frame clones and leaves some out. The sample records 25,000 to 35,000 clones, roughly four fifths being singletons. The CDR3 has 14 residues. J lost 8 bases, V lost 2 bases, and 8 bases had no gene match. Germline-derived CDR1 and CDR2 are MNHEY and SVGEGT. The clonotype comes from a woman of 80 years or more with acute or convalescent COVID-19. The sequenced material came from peripheral blood. The J gene is TRBJ1-2, the V gene TRBV6-2 or TRBV6-3; TRBD1 matches 7 bases. The CDR3 reads CASSYRQGRQGYTF. DNA for the CDR3: TGTGCCAGCAGTTACCGACAGGGCCGACAGGGCTACACCTTC.